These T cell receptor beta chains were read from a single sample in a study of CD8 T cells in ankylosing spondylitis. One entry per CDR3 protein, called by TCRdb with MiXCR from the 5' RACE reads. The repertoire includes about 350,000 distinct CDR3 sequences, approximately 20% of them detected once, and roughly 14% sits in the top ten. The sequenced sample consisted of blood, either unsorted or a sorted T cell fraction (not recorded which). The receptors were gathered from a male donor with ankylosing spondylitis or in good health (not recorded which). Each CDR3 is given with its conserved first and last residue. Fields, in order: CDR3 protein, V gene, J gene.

CASSYSQASDEKLFF,TRBV6-5,TRBJ1-4
CASSWSSGPSYEQYF,TRBV5-1,TRBJ2-7
CASSQFPGQTQYF,TRBV4-2,TRBJ2-5
CASSENRGTGEQYF,TRBV2,TRBJ2-7
CASSQEGRSTDTQYF,TRBV4-1,TRBJ2-3
CASSFSALYNEQFF,TRBV12-3/TRBV12-4,TRBJ2-1
CASSTAEDREYYEQYF,TRBV3-1,TRBJ2-7
CASSQEGHTIYF,TRBV4-1,TRBJ1-3
CASWGLSSGNTIYF,TRBV12-3/TRBV12-4,TRBJ1-3
CATAVHFNSPLHF,TRBV27,TRBJ1-6
CASSRTRQGFYEQYF,TRBV7-9,TRBJ2-7
CASSSYGGAFNEQFF,TRBV12-3/TRBV12-4,TRBJ2-1
CASSLGLARSDTQYF,TRBV27,TRBJ2-3
CAGSVGRGSYNEQFF,TRBV7-9,TRBJ2-1
CASSLGVIGADYEQYF,TRBV7-6,TRBJ2-7
CASSELDEQFF,TRBV2,TRBJ2-1
CASSSPLKRGNQETQYF,TRBV11-2,TRBJ2-5
CASSQEGTGSNYGYTF,TRBV4-1,TRBJ1-2
CASSPDDNPYEQYF,TRBV28,TRBJ2-7
CSARDLAGPLNEQFF,TRBV20-1,TRBJ2-1
CASSVFGTDTGELFF,TRBV5-6,TRBJ2-2
CASRGTVPNEQYF,TRBV27,TRBJ2-7
CASSYSTNEQFF,TRBV6-5,TRBJ2-1
CATSRDLVWGQSGANVLTF,TRBV15,TRBJ2-6
CASSSGLRGTQYF,TRBV12-3/TRBV12-4,TRBJ2-5
CASSWDFDEQYF,TRBV5-6,TRBJ2-7
CASSQEDRDNYGYTF,TRBV4-1,TRBJ1-2
CASSLFPFGDTQYF,TRBV11-2,TRBJ2-3
CSARVFPKLSHPEEQYF,TRBV20-1,TRBJ2-7
CASSLTGEGQPQHF,TRBV4-1,TRBJ1-5
CSARDRYTGELFF,TRBV29-1,TRBJ2-2
CASSPTGTKNIQYF,TRBV12-3/TRBV12-4,TRBJ2-4
CASWGIGTAHREDTQYF,TRBV2,TRBJ2-3
CASSEGPSFTGELFF,TRBV10-1,TRBJ2-2
CASSRGVGGTSTDTQYF,TRBV28,TRBJ2-3
CASSRIWGAYNEQFF,TRBV5-8,TRBJ2-1
CASSPERGEETQYF,TRBV12-3/TRBV12-4,TRBJ2-5
CASSARLAGPYEQYF,TRBV9,TRBJ2-7
CASSARGGREQETQYF,TRBV7-2,TRBJ2-5
CAIATLGQNTEAFF,TRBV2,TRBJ1-1
CASSFLAGPPGPSDTQYF,TRBV11-1,TRBJ2-3
CASSFDRGPYEQYF,TRBV12-3/TRBV12-4,TRBJ2-7
CASSPGGLASNEQFF,TRBV9,TRBJ2-1
CASSTGTVYTNTGELFF,TRBV5-1,TRBJ2-2
CASSQGSGPQVGEQYF,TRBV14,TRBJ2-7
CASSPGTADEQFF,TRBV12-3/TRBV12-4,TRBJ2-1
CASSFPSGGPYEQYF,TRBV28,TRBJ2-7
CASSEGWGTWDTQYF,TRBV6-1,TRBJ2-3
CASSLAPGQGQETQYF,TRBV12-3/TRBV12-4,TRBJ2-5
CASSQGTANEQFF,TRBV12-3/TRBV12-4,TRBJ2-1
CASSLILQREKLFF,TRBV28,TRBJ1-4